This passage covers 18 T cell receptor beta chains from one sample sequenced in a study of T cell clonality in common variable immunodeficiency. Study-wide results and limits: Fewer deletions and N-nucleotide insertions were reportedly seen in common variable immunodeficiency TCR beta sequences.

Which antigens these TCRs recognize remains unknown. Produced via immunoSEQ multiplex PCR; TCRdb's table is partial and in-frame only. The sample holds over 30,000 clones, and no clone turns up only once. Sequences were obtained from peripheral blood mononuclear cells. Receptors originate from a human donor with common variable immunodeficiency.

This clone was counted many times. The CDR3 is cut off 3 residues early in the read; its end comes from the germline J gene. The genes are TRBV5-1 and TRBJ2-4, with 8 bases lining up with TRBD1. From germline, CDR1 is SGHRS and CDR2 YFSETQ. The CDR3 spans 14 residues. Germline trimming cut 5 bases from V and 4 bases from J; bases unmatched to any gene: 5. This chain's CDR3 is CASSSGDRKNIQYF. The covered CDR3 bases are TGCGCCAGCAGTTCTGGGGACAGGAAAAACATT. Full variable domain (missing parts from reference TRBV5-1 and TRBJ2-4): KAGVTQTPRYLIKTRGQQVTLSCSPISGHRSVSWYQQTPGQGLQFLFEYFSETQRNKGNFPGRFSGRQFSNSRSEMNVSTLELGDSALYLCASSSGDRKNIQYFGAGTRLSVL.

This clone turned up a few times. The read halts 3 residues ahead of the CDR3 end, with the missing end drawn from the germline J gene. The chain carries TRBV7-8 and TRBJ2-1, with TRBD1 identical over 7 bases. There are 17 residues in the CDR3. V lost 5 bases and J lost 6; bases outside the gene matches: 16. Germline CDR1 SGHVS, CDR2 FQNEAQ. CDR3 amino acids: CASSAHTPGQRGNEQFF. Incomplete CDR3 DNA: TGTGCCAGCAGCGCCCATACTCCGGGACAGAGGGGCAATGAG. Using reference TRBV7-8 and TRBJ2-1 for the parts outside the CDR3, the full variable domain is GAGVSQSPRYKVAKRGQDVALRCDPISGHVSLFWYQQALGQGPEFLTYFQNEAQLDKSGLPSDRFFAERPEGSVSTLKIQRTQQEDSAVYLCASSAHTPGQRGNEQFFGPGTRLTVL.

This clone has a handful of counts. The read is 3 residues too short to cover the CDR3 end, so that end is filled in from the germline J gene. J is TRBJ2-7 and V is TRBV11-1, with a tentative D call TRBD1 (5 bases). Germline V gene sequence: CDR1 SGHAT, CDR2 FQDESV (reference sequence). This CDR3 has 13 amino acids. Between the trimmed V and J ends, which lost 3 bases and 0 bases, there was a span of 6 bases. CDR3 sequence: CASSFDSSYEQYF. CDR3 DNA, as far as it was read: TGTGCCAGCAGCTTTGACAGCTCCTACGAG.

On this clone itself: The sequenced fragment ends 3 residues before the CDR3 boundary, so the rest is inferred from the germline J gene. The chain has TRBV19 and TRBJ1-5; a possible D gene is TRBD1 (6 bases). Germline CDR1 LNHDA, CDR2 SQIVND (reference sequence). Trimming stripped 5 bases from V and 2 bases from J, with 13 bases between. The CDR3 consists of 15 residues. Partial CDR3 DNA: TGTGCCAGTAGTCCGGACAGTATGGGCAATCAGCCC. This codes for CASSPDSMGNQP. The CDR3 in full is CASSPDSMGNQPQHF.

Remarks on this clone: The read terminates 3 residues ahead of where the CDR3 ends, so the germline J gene completes it. This chain uses TRBV7-2 with TRBJ2-7, with D maybe TRBD1 (6 bases). Trimming stripped 5 bases from V and 0 bases from J, with 14 bases between. The germline CDR1 and CDR2 sequences are SGHTA and FQGNSA. This CDR3 spans 15 amino acids. The sequenced CDR3 bases are TGTGCCAGCAGCCAGGGACAATTGAGCTCCTACGAG. Residues: CASSQGQLSSYE. From start to end, the CDR3 is CASSQGQLSSYEQYF.

This clone occurred a few times. Read sequence stops 3 residues before the CDR3 end, and the germline J gene provides the missing end. This rearrangement joins TRBV7-2 to TRBJ2-5, with D perhaps assigned TRBD1 or TRBD2 (7 bases each). This CDR3 is 15 amino acids long. V shed 5 bases and J shed 5 bases, with 18 bases lying between them. CDR1 is SGHTA and CDR2 is FQGNSA in the germline V gene. CDR3: CASSPLQGRGETQYF. CDR3 bases read: TGTGCCAGCAGCCCGTTACAGGGGAGGGGTGAGACC.

This clone is classed as medium-sized. The read falls 3 residues short of the CDR3 end, and the missing part is taken from the germline J gene. The chain recombines TRBV20-1 with TRBJ1-2; TRBD1 matches at 7 bases. The germline V gene encodes CDR1 DFQATT and CDR2 SNEGSKA (reference sequence). The CDR3 contains 14 residues. CDR3 sequence: CSARPGQNRWGYTF. CDR3 DNA (partial): TGCAGTGCTAGACCGGGACAGAATCGGTGGGGC.

This clone is classed as medium-sized (0.01 to 0.1%). The CDR3 end lies 3 residues beyond the end of the read and is filled in from the germline J gene. The V call is TRBV20-1, the J call TRBJ2-3; TRBD1 might be the D (5 bases). Germline-derived CDR1 and CDR2 are DFQATT and SNEGSKA (reference sequence). The CDR3 extends over 14 amino acids. The V end lost 3 bases, the J end lost 7 bases, and 17 bases lay between the germline ends. The CDR3 sequence: CSASDFRVRYTQYF. The CDR3 bases that were read are TGCAGTGCTAGCGATTTCAGGGTACGATATACG.

At least ten counts were recorded for this clone. With the read ending 3 residues before the CDR3 end, the germline J gene is used to fill in that end. The chain employs TRBV7-9 and TRBJ2-7; 9 bases match TRBD1. The V segment lost 5 bases and the J segment 0 bases; nucleotides outside the gene matches: 5. The CDR3 loop spans 15 amino acids. Looked up from germline, CDR1 is SEHNR and CDR2 is FQNEAQ (reference sequence). The CDR3: CASSDRDRASYEQYF. Incomplete CDR3 DNA: TGTGCCAGCAGCGACCGGGACAGGGCCTCCTACGAG.

This clone has at least ten counts. The read finishes 3 residues shy of the CDR3 end, and the germline J gene is used to complete it. This chain uses TRBV18 with TRBJ1-1; D unclear. There are 12 residues in the CDR3. Trimming shortened V by 6 bases and J by 1 base, and 6 bases separated the two germline ends. Germline V gene data show CDR1 as KGHSH and CDR2 as LQKENI. The CDR3: CASSIQNTEAFF. The sequenced CDR3 bases are TGTGCCAGCTCGATACAGAACACTGAA.

As to this clone: With the read ending 3 residues before the CDR3 end, the germline J gene is used to fill in that end. This rearrangement joins TRBV20-1 to TRBJ2-5, with D possibly being TRBD1 (6 bases). The germline V and J ends were trimmed by 1 base and 2 bases, with 11 bases remaining between them. This CDR3 contains 14 residues. CDR1 is DFQATT and CDR2 is SNEGSKA in the germline V gene (reference sequence). Incomplete CDR3 DNA: TGCAGTGCTAGAGTTCCTAGGGGGCAAGAGACC. This translates into CSARVPRGQET. From start to end, the CDR3 is CSARVPRGQETQYF.

This clone was recorded at least ten times. The DNA ends 3 residues before the CDR3 does, and the rest of the CDR3 is filled in from the germline J gene. V gene TRBV6-2 or TRBV6-3 combines with J gene TRBJ2-7, with TRBD2 matching over 7 bases. CDR3 length equals 14 residues. The ends lost 5 bases at V and 4 bases at J; junction bases unmatched: 8. Germline V gene lookup returns CDR1 MNHEY and CDR2 SVGEGT. The CDR3 sequence is CASSRLAGMYEQYF. Partial CDR3 DNA: TGTGCCAGCAGTCGACTAGCTGGAATGTACGAG.

Relative to its sample, this clone is medium-sized. From the germline J gene comes the end of the CDR3, since the read stops 3 residues before it. The rearrangement links TRBV28 to TRBJ2-2; 12 bases map to TRBD1. Per the germline V gene, CDR1 is MDHEN and CDR2 is SYDVKM. This CDR3 spans 17 amino acids. V shed 10 bases and J 7 bases; nucleotides not matched to a gene: 16. The CDR3 DNA, read in part, is TGTGCCATTCTGAAGCCCTTCGGGACAGGGGGCAGCGGGGAG. Translated, it gives CAILKPFGTGGSGE. The whole CDR3 protein is CAILKPFGTGGSGELFF.

The table lists this clone with a few counts. The read finishes 3 residues shy of the CDR3 end, and the germline J gene is used to complete it. The J gene is TRBJ1-6, the V gene TRBV19, with D possibly TRBD1 on 6 matching bases. The CDR3 runs 15 residues. Deletions cut 4 bases from V and 6 bases from J, with 13 bases between. Germline V gene sequence: CDR1 LNHDA, CDR2 SQIVND (reference sequence). The CDR3 loop is CASSTSTGGNSPLHF. The DNA read from the CDR3 is TGTGCCAGTAGTACTTCGACAGGTGGTAATTCACCC.

There are a few counts of this clone. The CDR3 extends 3 residues past the end of the read, so its final part is completed from the germline J gene. The chain combines TRBV11-2 with TRBJ2-3; 7 bases map to TRBD2. Germline CDR1 SGHAT, CDR2 FQNNGV. The CDR3 is 13 amino acids. After removal of 5 bases from V and 5 bases from J, the junction contained 4 bases not matched to a gene. The CDR3 bases that were read are TGTGCCAGCAGCCGGGGACTATTAGATACG. Protein sequence: CASSRGLLDT. The CDR3 in its entirety is CASSRGLLDTQYF.

This clone has a handful of counts. The read finishes 3 residues shy of the CDR3 end, and the germline J gene is used to complete it. The J gene is TRBJ1-1, the V gene TRBV7-3, with TRBD1 matching 8 bases. The CDR3 covers 16 residues. Germline assignment: CDR1 SGHTA and CDR2 FQGTGA. The trim removed 4 bases at V and 3 bases at J, leaving 10 bases unmatched. CDR3 sequence: CASSSTGQGYYTEAFF. The CDR3 bases that were read are TGTGCCAGCAGCTCAACTGGACAGGGATATTACACTGAA.

This clone is deemed medium-sized. The read gets to within 3 residues of the CDR3 end, and the germline J gene fills in the rest. V and J are TRBV30 and TRBJ2-2; 7 bases fit TRBD2. This CDR3 spans 16 amino acids. V shed 0 bases, J shed 2 bases, and the junction held 6 bases outside the gene matches. Germline V lookup: CDR1 GTSNPN, CDR2 SVGIG (reference sequence). The chain's CDR3 is CAWSVASGINTGELFF. The covered CDR3 bases are TGTGCCTGGAGTGTAGCCAGCGGGATAAACACCGGGGAG.

Many counts were recorded for this clone. The sequence runs out 3 residues before the end of the CDR3; the remainder is reconstructed from the germline J gene. This chain connects TRBV27 to TRBJ2-1; TRBD2 matches 8 bases. V was pared by 7 bases and J by 5 bases, with 7 bases of the junction left unmatched. Germline V gene data show CDR1 as MNHEY and CDR2 as SMNVEV (reference sequence). The CDR3 is made up of 14 amino acids. This chain's CDR3 is CASTLAREDNEQFF. The CDR3 DNA, read in part, is TGTGCCAGCACCCTTGCGCGGGAGGACAATGAG.